This T cell receptor beta chain was sequenced during a study of cytomegalovirus exposure and HLA in healthy donors. Across the study: Unique TCRs from HLA-typed donors, about 78 million of them, were held in an early data release. Study-level points and caveats: Sequencing likely generated an artifact that appeared as a cluster of highly shared sequence variants.

V trimming: 0 bases; J trimming: 8 bases; junction bases outside the gene matches: 12. Germline V lookup: CDR1 SGHRS, CDR2 YFSETQ. This CDR3 has 17 amino acids. The PCR had 60 Vbeta and 13 Jbeta primers. Produced via immunoSEQ multiplex PCR; TCRdb's table is partial and in-frame only. The sample holds over 200,000 clones, approximately 82% seen once. In the case of this clone: Its matching antigen is unknown.

The TCR was taken from a male donor in good health and CMV-seronegative. The chain recombines TRBV5-1 with TRBJ2-1, with 9 bases lining up with TRBD1. The sample comprised PBMCs. The chain's CDR3 is CASSLAGTGTGMDEQFF. CDR3 nucleotides: TGCGCCAGCAGCTTGGCGGGGACGGGGACAGGGATGGATGAGCAGTTCTTC.